This entry is about one T cell receptor (beta chain). This clone was seen more than once but under ten times. The antigen it binds to is not known. No quality values exist for individual bases; no much larger clone is one base distant. TCR beta CDR3 regions were amplified from genomic DNA with the immunoSEQ assay, a bias-controlled multiplex PCR using V- and J-specific primers. A second PCR step added a proprietary barcode and Illumina adapter sequences to the CDR3 amplicons. CDR3 libraries were sequenced on an Illumina MiSeq instrument. As for the original processing: Export and quality control were done with immunoSEQ Analyzer 3.0, while downstream analyses used R Bioconductor and Immunarch. Only productive rearrangements in the normalized downsampled data set went into calculating the repertoire metrics. In the normalized cohort, a clonotype counted as pathologically expanded if the clonotype was larger than 5 templates. The Inverse Simpson Index served as the measure of repertoire diversity. To capture all clonotypes, the CMV-specificity analyses were run on the non-normalized data set. Not all clones reach the TCRdb copy of this immuneACCESS table, which keeps in-frame sequences only. Checked studies attribute under half of the gap to unresolved V genes and leave the rest unexplained. D and trimming come from the DNA, and the V and J calls and clone size come from that table. This sample comprises more than 12,000 clones, about three fifths of them detected only once. The ten biggest clones cover about 8.8% of the sample.

This sample is part of a study of T cell clonotyping in hematopoietic cell transplantation (dated by TCRdb to the early 2020s). At the level of the whole study: Blood from recipients was drawn roughly 28 days before transplant, then again at days 30, 100 and 180 after transplant. A total of 135 blood samples were collected in the study from 35 to 45 consecutive transplant recipients and their related donors. Patients were recruited between September 2015 and January 2017 and followed until late 2020 or death. What the work shows at the level of the full study, not this receptor alone: Donor and pretransplant recipient Inverse Simpson Index values predicted broader posttransplant TCR repertoire diversity. The sample size was limited, and because cells were not sorted, the contributions of CD4 and CD8 repertoires could not be separated. Only a small fraction of recipient repertoires overlapped donor repertoires, with over 95% appearing de novo at the given depth. After transplant, TCR diversity in recipients dropped, and pathologically expanded clonotypes climbed progressively between day 30 and day 180.

The germline ends are 8 bases apart after V is trimmed by 5 bases and J by 0 bases. CDR1 and CDR2, per the germline V gene (reference sequence), are MNHEY and SMNVEV. Counted from cysteine to phenylalanine, this CDR3 has 13 amino acids. The entry retains the CDR3 DNA only, 39 bases that are in frame from base 1. Nuclei Lysis Solution was used to extract genomic DNA from fresh or cryopreserved unfractionated peripheral blood mononuclear cells. This chain is built from TRBV27 and TRBJ2-7; the D call is tentative, TRBD1 or TRBD2, as each matches 5 bases. This TCR came from a human donor who either received an allogeneic hematopoietic cell transplant for a myeloid malignancy or was a related donor (not recorded which). Some clones in this sample may be carry-over from other donors' samples. Source material: PBMCs. The CDR3 region has the sequence CASSGTDSYEQYF. The DNA sequence reads TGTGCCAGCAGTGGGACCGACTCCTACGAGCAGTACTTC.